The 31 T cell receptor beta chains below come from one sample, sequenced in a study of blood T cell repertoires in COVID-19. Profiling relied on immunoSEQ multiplex PCR, and the TCRdb table lists in-frame clones only, not all of them. The sample has roughly 120,000 clones, about 90% seen once. Sequenced: peripheral blood. The receptor source for this set is a human donor in a cohort sampled during active COVID-19.

The chain carries TRBV12-3 or TRBV12-4 and TRBJ2-7, with a weak D call TRBD1 (6 bases). The ends were cut back, 7 bases at V and 4 bases at J, with 14 bases in the middle. This CDR3 is built from 13 residues. As DNA, the CDR3 is TGTGCCAGCACCCAGACAGGAAAGTACGAGCAGTACTTC. This translates into CASTQTGKYEQYF.

There are a few counts of this clone. The rearrangement uses TRBV5-6 and TRBJ1-6; unclear D gene. The germline CDR1 and CDR2 sequences are SGHDT and YYEEEE. V lost 2 bases, J lost 8 bases, and 8 bases lay in between. This CDR3 has 13 residues. The CDR3 sequence is CASSFSPDSPLHF. CDR3 in DNA: TGTGCCAGCAGCTTTTCCCCGGATTCACCCCTCCACTTT.

Of note for this clone: The sample holds other DNA sequences that translate to the same CDR3. The V and J genes are TRBV12-3 or TRBV12-4 and TRBJ1-5; TRBD1 is a possible D gene (6 bases). V lost 5 bases to trimming and J lost 4 bases, with 6 bases between them. This CDR3 spans 12 amino acids. As DNA, the CDR3 is TGTGCCAGCAGTCAGGGGAATCAGCCCCAGCATTTT. Residues: CASSQGNQPQHF.

The genes are TRBV11-3 and TRBJ1-5; tentatively, D is TRBD1 (5 bases). Germline assignment: CDR1 SGHNT and CDR2 YENEEA. This CDR3 region has 14 residues. Trimming stripped 5 bases from V and 5 bases from J, with 13 bases between. In DNA form, the CDR3 reads TGTGCCAGCAGCACCACGGGGGAGGATCAGCCCCAGCATTTT. It is translated as CASSTTGEDQPQHF.

The chain carries TRBV4-1 and TRBJ1-2; perhaps TRBD1 as D (5 bases). In germline, CDR1 is MGHRA, CDR2 YSYEKL. V was pared by 0 bases and J by 2 bases, with 13 bases between. This CDR3 has 16 amino acids. This CDR3 is CASSQDPGGTNYGYTF. The CDR3 DNA follows: TGCGCCAGCAGCCAAGACCCCGGGGGGACCAACTATGGCTACACCTTC.

The gene calls are TRBV19 and TRBJ2-3, with unresolved D. The CDR3 runs to 14 residues. CDR1 LNHDA and CDR2 SQIVND come from the germline V gene (reference sequence). V lost 3 bases to trimming and J lost 2 bases, with 9 bases between them. The CDR3 reads CASSIPSPTDTQYF. Here the CDR3 DNA reads TGTGCCAGTAGTATCCCCTCTCCCACAGATACGCAGTATTTT.

This clone was found a few times. This sequence joins TRBV11-2 and TRBJ1-5; the match to TRBD1 covers 8 bases. With V trimmed by 5 bases and J by 3 bases, 3 bases remained unmatched. CDR3 length: 14 residues. Germline-derived CDR1 and CDR2 are SGHAT and FQNNGV. CDR3 in DNA: TGTGCCAGCAGCCCGGACAGGGCCAATCAGCCCCAGCATTTT. As protein: CASSPDRANQPQHF.

V gene TRBV7-2 combines with J gene TRBJ1-2; 10 bases are a match to TRBD1. This CDR3 contains 19 residues. The V segment lost 2 bases and the J segment 3 bases; nucleotides outside the gene matches: 15. Germline CDR1 and CDR2: SGHTA and FQGNSA. The CDR3: CASSLIFRDRGKADYGYTF. The CDR3 DNA reads as TGTGCCAGCAGCTTAATTTTCCGGGACAGGGGAAAAGCGGACTATGGCTACACCTTC.

In this sample, this clone turned up once. The V gene is TRBV6-5, the J gene TRBJ1-6; D is unclear. The CDR3 contains 11 residues. Trimming left V 8 bases short and J 13 bases short, with 12 bases between. CDR1 and CDR2 from the germline V gene are MNHEY and SVGAGI. The CDR3 DNA reads TGTGCCAGCGGGAGGGAATACCCCCTCCACTTT. Residues: CASGREYPLHF.

The chain is built from TRBV24-1 and TRBJ2-5; 8 bases agree with TRBD1. The CDR3 length is 15 residues. V gave up 6 bases and J gave up 2 bases; unmatched junction bases: 7. Germline CDR1 is KGHDR and CDR2 is SFDVKD. CDR3 bases: TGTGCCACCAGTTCAAGGGACAGGCTGCAAGAGACCCAGTACTTC. This codes for CATSSRDRLQETQYF.

This chain uses TRBV5-4 with TRBJ2-7; no reliable D call. The CDR3 sequence is 13 residues long. Germline V gene lookup returns CDR1 SGHNT and CDR2 YYREEE (reference sequence). Trimming took off 2 bases at V and 0 bases at J, with 6 bases between the two ends. CDR3 coding DNA: TGTGCCAGCAGCTTTCAGGTCTCCTACGAGCAGTACTTC. This codes for CASSFQVSYEQYF. Variable domain in full (rest from reference TRBV5-4 and TRBJ2-7): ETGVTQSPTHLIKTRGQQVTLRCSSQSGHNTVSWYQQALGQGPQFIFQYYREEENGRGNFPPRFSGLQFPNYSSELNVNALELDDSALYLCASSFQVSYEQYFGPGTRLTVT.

V is TRBV2 and J is TRBJ2-1, with 8 bases aligning to TRBD2. CDR1 SNHLY and CDR2 FYNNEI come from the germline V gene. Losses at the gene ends were 4 bases for V and 10 bases for J; bases not matched to a gene: 12. The CDR3 is 15 amino acids. The CDR3 DNA reads TGTGCCAGCAGTGTTGGGCTAGCGGGCTATCAGGAGCAGTTCTTC. Translated, it gives CASSVGLAGYQEQFF.

The chain has TRBV6-4 and TRBJ1-6; D call uncertain. Trimming cost V 4 bases and J 6 bases, with 10 bases left between them. The V gene's germline CDR1 is MRHNA and CDR2 SNTAGT. The CDR3 runs 14 residues. CDR3 coding DNA: TGTGCCAGCAGTGCCGGTCGGAGTAATTCACCCCTCCACTTT. Protein sequence: CASSAGRSNSPLHF.

The chain is built from TRBV15 and TRBJ2-1, with D possibly being TRBD1 (6 bases). CDR1 and CDR2 from the germline V gene are LNHNV and YYDKDF (reference sequence). The CDR3 is made up of 16 amino acids. V was shortened by 3 bases and J by 2 bases, with 14 bases between the two germline ends. The CDR3, as DNA: TGTGCCACCAGCAGGGCCCGACAGGAGCCCTACAATGAGCAGTTCTTC. Amino acid sequence: CATSRARQEPYNEQFF.

J is TRBJ1-1 and V is TRBV18, with TRBD1 matching 9 bases. CDR3 length: 19 amino acids. V trimming: 3 bases; J trimming: 0 bases; junction bases outside the gene matches: 14. Germline loops: CDR1 KGHSH, CDR2 LQKENI. CDR3 bases: TGTGCCAGCTCACCCGCCGGGACAGGGTTGATTAGGATGAACACTGAAGCTTTCTTT. Translated, it gives CASSPAGTGLIRMNTEAFF.

The CDR3 DNA is TGTGCCAGCAGCTTGGAACCACCGACAGGATACTATGGCTACACCTTC. Its translation is CASSLEPPTGYYGYTF. The rearrangement uses TRBV5-4 and TRBJ1-2; D is possibly TRBD1 (6 bases). The V end was cut by 0 bases, the J end by 3 bases, with 15 bases between. Germline loops: CDR1 SGHNT, CDR2 YYREEE (reference sequence). The CDR3 length is 16 residues.

This clone was observed a single time. This sequence joins TRBV2 and TRBJ1-1; no firm D call. The CDR3 sequence is 13 residues long. V was cut by 4 bases and J by 6 bases, with 12 bases left in between. Per germline, CDR1 SNHLY and CDR2 FYNNEI. In DNA, the CDR3 is TGTGCCAGCAGTGTGCTGCTTCCGGCTGAAGCTTTCTTT. This sequence encodes CASSVLLPAEAFF.

This clone was picked up a small number of times. This chain connects TRBV7-3 to TRBJ2-3, with TRBD1 as a possible D gene (6 bases). The germline CDR1 and CDR2 sequences are SGHTA and FQGTGA. The ends were cut back, 5 bases at V and 0 bases at J, with 12 bases in the middle. CDR3 length: 15 amino acids. CDR3 coding DNA: TGTGCCAGCAGCCCCCAGACAGGAAGCACAGATACGCAGTATTTT. Translated, it gives CASSPQTGSTDTQYF.

CDR3 in DNA: TGTGCCAGCAGCCAACGGGGGGGGCGAAGCAATCAGCCCCAGCATTTT. This encodes CASSQRGGRSNQPQHF. The chain employs TRBV7-2 and TRBJ1-5; D may be TRBD1 (6 bases). Germline V gene sequence: CDR1 SGHTA, CDR2 FQGNSA. The CDR3 length is 16 residues. V shed 5 bases and J shed 1 base, with 15 bases lying between them.

The chain couples TRBV2 to TRBJ2-2; TRBD1 matches at 8 bases. V shed 6 bases, J shed 1 base, and the junction held 1 base outside the gene matches. The V gene's germline CDR1 is SNHLY and CDR2 FYNNEI. The CDR3 is 14 amino acids. The CDR3, as DNA: TGTGCCAGCAGGGGGACAGGGAACACCGGGGAGCTGTTTTTT. Residues: CASRGTGNTGELFF.

V and J are TRBV19 and TRBJ1-1; D is undetermined. The CDR3 length is 15 residues. Germline CDR1 is LNHDA and CDR2 is SQIVND (reference sequence). The V end lost 0 bases, the J end lost 4 bases, and 12 bases lay between the germline ends. For the CDR3, the DNA is TGTGCCAGTAGTATAGATCGGGGATCCGTCACTGAAGCTTTCTTT. Its translation: CASSIDRGSVTEAFF.

There are a few counts of this clone. The chain combines TRBV5-8 with TRBJ1-5; D is ambiguous. Germline CDR1 SGHTS, CDR2 YDEGEE. Between the trimmed V and J ends, which lost 3 bases and 0 bases, there was a span of 13 bases. The CDR3 consists of 16 residues. CDR3 protein: CASSSKQQLSNQPQHF. The CDR3 coding sequence is TGTGCCAGCAGCTCCAAGCAACAGCTTAGCAATCAGCCCCAGCATTTT. Full variable domain (missing parts from reference TRBV5-8 and TRBJ1-5): EAGVTQSPTHLIKTRGQQATLRCSPISGHTSVYWYQQALGLGLQFLLWYDEGEERNRGNFPPRFSGRQFPNYSSELNVNALELEDSALYLCASSSKQQLSNQPQHFGDGTRLSIL.

This chain uses TRBV11-2 with TRBJ2-3; TRBD2 agrees at 12 bases. The length of the CDR3 is 17 residues. J gave up 4 bases and V 4 bases, and 9 bases lay outside the gene matches. The V gene's germline CDR1 is SGHAT and CDR2 FQNNGV. In DNA, the CDR3 is TGTGCCAGCAGCTCCAACGGGGCTAGCGGGAGGGCAGATACGCAGTATTTT. This encodes CASSSNGASGRADTQYF.

The chain carries TRBV19 and TRBJ1-5, with 8 bases lining up with TRBD1. Germline V gives CDR1 LNHDA, CDR2 SQIVND (reference sequence). After removal of 3 bases from V and 2 bases from J, the junction contained 0 bases not matched to a gene. There are 14 residues in the CDR3. The CDR3 DNA reads as TGTGCCAGTAGTATGACAGGGGGCAATCAGCCCCAGCATTTT. It specifies CASSMTGGNQPQHF. Full variable domain (outside the CDR3, taken from reference TRBV19 and TRBJ1-5): DGGITQSPKYLFRKEGQNVTLSCEQNLNHDAMYWYRQDPGQGLRLIYYSQIVNDFQKGDIAEGYSVSREKKESFPLTVTSAQKNPTAFYLCASSMTGGNQPQHFGDGTRLSIL.

This chain connects TRBV5-8 to TRBJ1-4, with 10 positions matching TRBD1. CDR3 size: 15 residues. Germline CDR1 is SGHTS and CDR2 is YDEGEE. V lost 4 bases to trimming and J lost 4 bases; unmatched junction nucleotides: 4. This chain's CDR3 is CASSPGTGVNEKLFF. DNA of the CDR3: TGTGCCAGCAGCCCGGGGACAGGGGTTAATGAAAAACTGTTTTTT.

This rearrangement joins TRBV30 to TRBJ2-7; 8 bases match TRBD1. V lost 2 bases to trimming and J lost 6 bases; unmatched junction nucleotides: 15. Germline-derived CDR1 and CDR2 are GTSNPN and SVGIG (reference sequence). The CDR3 covers 16 residues. The DNA for the CDR3 is TGTGCCTGGAGTAGAAGTCTTGGACAGGGAAATATCGAGCAGTACTTC. Translating gives CAWSRSLGQGNIEQYF.

The chain uses TRBV7-9 and TRBJ2-5; D possibly corresponds to TRBD1 (6 bases). Germline assignment: CDR1 SEHNR and CDR2 FQNEAQ (reference sequence). V lost 1 base and J lost 5, with 17 bases in between. The CDR3 has 16 amino acids. DNA for the CDR3: TGTGCCAGCAGCTTAGGCGCGGCAGGGCAGGGGGAGACCCAGTACTTC. It translates to CASSLGAAGQGETQYF.

The V gene is TRBV7-9, the J gene TRBJ2-2; D not resolved. The CDR3 sequence is 13 residues long. Trimming removed 4 bases at V and 5 bases at J, with 8 bases between. CDR1 SEHNR and CDR2 FQNEAQ come from the germline V gene (reference sequence). The CDR3 DNA sequence: TGTGCCAGCAGCTCACACAGAACCGGGGAGCTGTTTTTT. It specifies CASSSHRTGELFF.

The chain combines TRBV11-2 with TRBJ1-2; D is ambiguous. CDR3 length: 12 residues. V was shortened by 3 bases and J by 0 bases, with 2 bases between the two germline ends. The germline V gene has CDR1 SGHAT and CDR2 FQNNGV. In nucleotides, the CDR3 is TGTGCCAGCAGCTTTACTAACTATGGCTACACCTTC. Protein sequence: CASSFTNYGYTF.

V usage is TRBV6-1 and J usage is TRBJ1-1; perhaps TRBD1 as D (5 bases). The ends were cut back, 3 bases at V and 1 base at J, with 9 bases in the middle. The germline CDR1 and CDR2 sequences are MNHNS and SASEGT. The CDR3 spans 14 residues. As DNA, the CDR3 is TGTGCCAGCAGTGACAGGGTAAGGAACACTGAAGCTTTCTTT. This gives the protein CASSDRVRNTEAFF.

The chain links TRBV7-9 to TRBJ2-2; no clear D gene. The V end lost 0 bases, the J end lost 5 bases, and 7 bases lay between the germline ends. Germline V gene data show CDR1 as SEHNR and CDR2 as FQNEAQ (reference sequence). The CDR3 has 14 amino acids. The CDR3 DNA reads TGTGCCAGCAGCTTAGCGAAAGAGACCGGGGAGCTGTTTTTT. This encodes CASSLAKETGELFF.